Sequencing of this T cell receptor (beta chain) was carried out in a study of naive and memory T cell subsets. This clonotype appeared many times. TCR cDNA received a 3' ligated oligonucleotide that carried a UMI. Whole-blood samples were 2 to 3 ml of peripheral blood from healthy adult volunteers. Ligated cDNA underwent four rounds of PCR with nested alpha and beta constant region primers and SP2. Each CDR3 protein is one row after TCRdb ran MiXCR on the 5' RACE reads. This table has about 62,000 distinct CDR3 sequences, 8% appearing once. The source of this sequence is a female donor in good health.

The CDR3 DNA follows: TGTGCCAGCAAGAAGACTAGCGGGCTTTACAATGAGCAGTTCTTC. Amino acids: CASKKTSGLYNEQFF. V gene TRBV2 combines with J gene TRBJ2-1; 10 nucleotides agree with TRBD2. The V and J ends lost 7 bases and 4 bases, in that order; junction bases with no gene match: 7. CDR1 and CDR2 from the germline V gene are SNHLY and FYNNEI. CDR3 size: 15 residues.